Sequencing of this T cell receptor beta chain was carried out in a study of CD8+ T cells in alopecia areata. Study in general: Each of the treated patients was given oral tofacitinib, 5 to 10 mg twice daily, for moderate-to-severe alopecia areata. Tofacitinib therapy lasting 6 to 18 months was followed by 6 months off drug.

RNA extraction was followed by reverse transcription into cDNA, which acted as the sequencing template. Assay used: immunoSEQ multiplex PCR; TCRdb lists only in-frame clones, some missing. Among over 100,000 clones listed, about three fifths were seen once. Treatment meaning: oral pan-JAK inhibitor, 5-10 mg twice daily. The CDR3 covers 19 residues. Per germline, CDR1 SGHAT and CDR2 FQDESV (reference sequence). Trimming removed 5 bases from V and 2 bases from J, with 28 bases in between. Study conclusions and caveats: Persistence in scalp and blood during tofacitinib was observed for many expanded lesional clones.

Worth noting for this clone: Its antigen is as yet unknown.

The receptor comes from a human donor with alopecia areata. The rearrangement joins TRBV11-1 to TRBJ2-7; either TRBD1 or TRBD2 may supply D (6 bases each). The sequenced sample was CD8+ T cells sorted from blood, obtained at week 24, from a patient treated with tofacitinib. The DNA for the CDR3 is TGTGCCAGCAGCGCTCCGCTGTCGGGGGCGCTAGGGAACCCCTACGAGCAGTACTTC. Protein: CASSAPLSGALGNPYEQYF.